This T cell receptor (beta chain) was sequenced in a study of lymphopenia after photon versus proton radiotherapy. Assay used: immunoSEQ multiplex PCR; TCRdb lists only in-frame clones, some missing. The data contain around 63,000 clones, approximately 83% of them singletons. CDR1 and CDR2 (germline): SGHTA, FQGTGA. The CDR3 spans 14 residues. V shed 5 bases and J 6 bases; nucleotides not matched to a gene: 5. This clonotype originated in a man in his forties or fifties with gastric cancer. This specimen was peripheral blood, taken from a patient treated with photon-based radiotherapy. The J gene is TRBJ1-2, the V gene TRBV7-3, with 11 positions matching TRBD1. CDR3 coding DNA: TGTGCCAGCAGCCCGGGACAGGGGGTGAATGGCTACACCTTC. The encoded protein is CASSPGQGVNGYTF.